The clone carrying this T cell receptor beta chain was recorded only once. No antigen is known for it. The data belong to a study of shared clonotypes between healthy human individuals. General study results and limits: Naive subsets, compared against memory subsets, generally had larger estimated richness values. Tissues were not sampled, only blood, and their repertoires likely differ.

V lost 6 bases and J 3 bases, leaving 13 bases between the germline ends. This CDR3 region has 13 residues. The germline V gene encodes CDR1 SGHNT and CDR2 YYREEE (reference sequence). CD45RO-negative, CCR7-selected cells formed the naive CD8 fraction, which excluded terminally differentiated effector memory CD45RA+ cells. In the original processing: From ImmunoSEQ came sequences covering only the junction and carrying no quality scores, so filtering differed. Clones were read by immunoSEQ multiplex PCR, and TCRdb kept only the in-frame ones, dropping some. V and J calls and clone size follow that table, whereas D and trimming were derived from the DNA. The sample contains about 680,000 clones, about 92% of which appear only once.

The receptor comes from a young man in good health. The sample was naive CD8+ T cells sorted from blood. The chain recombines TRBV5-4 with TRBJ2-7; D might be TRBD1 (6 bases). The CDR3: CASTRDIDYEQYF. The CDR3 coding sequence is TGTGCCAGCACCAGGGACATAGACTACGAGCAGTACTTC.